Here is one T cell receptor beta chain with its context. This sample was included in a study of CD8 T cells in Susac syndrome. The authors reverse transcribed roughly 0.5 to 1 ug RNA with random hexamers. An immunoSEQ multiplex PCR generated amplified TCR beta CDR3 products spanning 54 Vbeta and 13 Jbeta. TCRdb reprocessed the immunoSEQ multiplex PCR reads via MiXCR and lists one record per CDR3 protein. The sample contains some 26,000 distinct CDR3 sequences, 94% of which appear only once. From germline, CDR1 is DFQATT and CDR2 SNEGSKA (reference sequence). V lost 3 bases to trimming and J lost 2 bases, with 8 bases between them. This CDR3 region has 13 residues.

The sequence was collected from a human donor in good health. The specimen sequenced was CD8+ T cells from PBMCs. The chain uses TRBV20-1 and TRBJ2-1, with D maybe TRBD2 (5 bases). This CDR3 reads CSASGNTYNEQFF. DNA for the CDR3: TGCAGTGCTAGCGGGAATACCTACAATGAGCAGTTCTTC.